This TCR beta chain came from a study of breast tumors, draining lymph nodes, adjacent tissues. MiXCR, applied by TCRdb to the multiplex PCR reads, yields one record per CDR3 protein. This table holds 290,000 or so distinct CDR3 sequences, roughly 31% found once. This clonotype was observed many times. Its antigen remains unidentified. Study-level results: Tumor repertoires ranked between lymph nodes and nontumor tissue in diversity, with V and J gene preferences. The data were judged consistent with most tumor T cells coming from lymph node and expanding in tumor. Tumor and nontumor repertoires were significantly more similar in luminal-like than in basal-like breast cancer.

Samples came from axillary lymph nodes draining the breast cancer. Source material: axillary lymph node tissue. This receptor was identified in a female donor with breast cancer. Some clones in this sample may be carry-over from other donors' samples.

CDR3 in amino acids: CASSYGGAGELFF. In DNA, the CDR3 is TGTGCCAGCAGTTACGGCGGGGCCGGGGAGCTGTTTTTT. The chain carries TRBV6-5 and TRBJ2-2; D is possibly TRBD2 (6 bases). The CDR3 consists of 13 residues. CDR1 is MNHEY, CDR2 SVGAGI, per germline. V was cut by 2 bases and J by 6 bases, with 7 bases left in between.